These 15 T cell receptor beta chains were sequenced from one sample in a study of cytomegalovirus exposure and HLA in healthy donors. The data were produced by immunoSEQ multiplex PCR, yet TCRdb's version contains in-frame clones alone and is incomplete. The sample lists a few hundred thousand clones, around 90% occurring once. Sequencing input: PBMCs. These receptors were collected from a woman younger than 35 in good health and CMV-seronegative.

The CDR3 DNA is TGTGCCATCAGTGAGCCTGGGACAGGGGACCCAAATCAGCCCCAGCATTTT. It yields the protein CAISEPGTGDPNQPQHF. This rearrangement joins TRBV10-3 to TRBJ1-5; TRBD1 aligns across 10 bases. Per the germline V gene, CDR1 is ENHRY and CDR2 is SYGVKD. The CDR3 sequence is 17 residues long. V lost 2 bases and J lost 4; bases outside the gene matches: 8.

The gene calls are TRBV11-2 and TRBJ1-3; TRBD1 is a possible D gene (6 bases). The V end was cut by 3 bases, the J end by 0 bases, with 18 bases between. The CDR3 runs 18 residues. CDR1 is SGHAT, CDR2 FQNNGV, per germline. CDR3 sequence reads: CASSFVGHYLISGNTIYF. The CDR3 DNA is TGTGCCAGCAGCTTCGTGGGACACTACCTAATCTCTGGAAACACCATATATTTT.

The chain carries TRBV28 and TRBJ2-7; 10 bases line up with TRBD2. The J segment lost 5 bases and the V segment lost 5 bases, leaving 6 bases of the junction unmatched. In germline, CDR1 is MDHEN, CDR2 SYDVKM. CDR3 size: 14 residues. The CDR3 DNA reads TGTGCCAGCAGTCGTAGCGGGAGGCCCCACGAGCAGTACTTC. This codes for CASSRSGRPHEQYF.

The chain carries TRBV7-9 and TRBJ2-7, with 9 bases lining up with TRBD1. Germline CDR1 and CDR2: SEHNR and FQNEAQ (reference sequence). V lost 4 bases and J lost 2; bases outside the gene matches: 6. This CDR3 spans 15 amino acids. CDR3 nucleotide sequence: TGTGCCAGCAGCTCGGGGACAGGGCTAACCTACGAGCAGTACTTC. It specifies CASSSGTGLTYEQYF.

This chain uses TRBV6-4 with TRBJ2-3; D is perhaps TRBD1 (5 bases). Per the germline V gene, CDR1 is MRHNA and CDR2 is SNTAGT. V lost 3 bases and J lost 1, with 8 bases in between. This CDR3 is 14 amino acids long. CDR3 in DNA: TGTGCCAGCAGTGAGCAGGGTCGCACAGATACGCAGTATTTT. Amino acid sequence: CASSEQGRTDTQYF.

The sample holds one count of this clone. The V call is TRBV25-1, the J call TRBJ2-1, with 8 bases matching TRBD1. V dropped 6 bases and J dropped 0; count of bases not matched to a gene: 7. The CDR3 totals 16 residues. Germline CDR1 MGHDK, CDR2 SYGVNS. The CDR3 is CASRKPGTGSYNEQFF. CDR3 DNA: TGTGCCAGCAGGAAACCCGGGACAGGCTCCTACAATGAGCAGTTCTTC.

The chain couples TRBV19 to TRBJ1-4, with no clear D. Between the trimmed V and J ends, which lost 5 bases and 5 bases, there was a span of 12 bases. The germline V gene has CDR1 LNHDA and CDR2 SQIVND (reference sequence). The CDR3 sequence is 14 residues long. The CDR3 nucleotides read TGTGCCAGTAGTGTTTCCGGAGGGAATGAAAAACTGTTTTTT. It translates to CASSVSGGNEKLFF.

J is TRBJ2-4 and V is TRBV5-1; D is possibly TRBD2 (7 bases). Between the trimmed V and J ends, which lost 2 bases and 1 base, there was a span of 25 bases. Looked up from germline, CDR1 is SGHRS and CDR2 is YFSETQ. There are 20 residues in the CDR3. The CDR3 nucleotides are TGCGCCAGCAGCTTTCTGCCCACAGGGAGGGGGTATGTGGCCAAAAACATTCAGTACTTC. Encoded protein: CASSFLPTGRGYVAKNIQYF. Full variable domain (rest looked up from reference TRBV5-1 and TRBJ2-4): KAGVTQTPRYLIKTRGQQVTLSCSPISGHRSVSWYQQTPGQGLQFLFEYFSETQRNKGNFPGRFSGRQFSNSRSEMNVSTLELGDSALYLCASSFLPTGRGYVAKNIQYFGAGTRLSVL.

This sequence joins TRBV7-8 and TRBJ1-1; no reliable D call. Trimming removed 4 bases from V and 7 bases from J, with 10 bases in between. Germline values: CDR1 SGHVS, CDR2 FQNEAQ. This CDR3 contains 12 residues. The CDR3 nucleotides read TGTGCCAGCAGCTCCCTAATCGGTGAAGCTTTCTTT. Translation gives CASSSLIGEAFF.

The chain joins TRBV27 to TRBJ1-2; D ambiguous. Trimming took off 5 bases at V and 1 base at J, with 11 bases between the two ends. Germline assignment: CDR1 MNHEY and CDR2 SMNVEV (reference sequence). This CDR3 has 14 residues. The CDR3 is CASSPVGSNYGYTF. The CDR3 DNA reads TGTGCCAGCAGTCCCGTGGGGAGTAACTATGGCTACACCTTC.

V usage is TRBV29-1 and J usage is TRBJ1-1; 8 bases are a match to TRBD1. The junction had 13 bases not matched to a gene; V was cut back by 5 bases and J by 2 bases. CDR3 size: 16 residues. CDR1 and CDR2 (germline): SQVTM, ANQGSEA. CDR3 in DNA: TGCAGCGTTAAAAGGACAGGGTCGGGTGTTAACACTGAAGCTTTCTTT. As protein: CSVKRTGSGVNTEAFF.

This clone was seen just once. The chain recombines TRBV6-1 with TRBJ1-1; D is uncertain. CDR1 and CDR2 from the germline V gene are MNHNS and SASEGT. V was cut by 4 bases and J by 7 bases, with 10 bases left in between. This CDR3 comprises 12 residues. The CDR3 nucleotides read TGTGCCAGCAGTGGGCTAGACGGTGAAGCTTTCTTT. It specifies CASSGLDGEAFF.

The chain links TRBV27 to TRBJ2-1, with TRBD2 matching 10 bases. Germline V lookup: CDR1 MNHEY, CDR2 SMNVEV (reference sequence). Trimming cost V 3 bases and J 10 bases; bases outside gene matches: 9. The CDR3 consists of 15 residues. The CDR3 region is CASSFVSGRAREQFF. The CDR3 bases are TGTGCCAGCAGTTTCGTGAGCGGGAGGGCCCGGGAGCAGTTCTTC.

This sequence joins TRBV28 and TRBJ1-4; D is ambiguous. This CDR3 has 17 residues. The ends were cut back, 4 bases at V and 3 bases at J, with 18 bases in the middle. Germline lookup yields CDR1 MDHEN and CDR2 SYDVKM. In nucleotides, the CDR3 is TGTGCCAGCAGTTCTATTGGGAGGGCGGGAGCTAATGAAAAACTGTTTTTT. Protein sequence: CASSSIGRAGANEKLFF.

This chain connects TRBV6-1 to TRBJ2-3, with D possibly being TRBD2 (5 bases). This CDR3 spans 12 amino acids. CDR1 and CDR2 (germline): MNHNS, SASEGT. The V end lost 7 bases, the J end lost 2 bases, and 7 bases lay between the germline ends. CDR3 nucleotides: TGTGCCAGCACTGACTACACAGATACGCAGTATTTT. Amino acid sequence: CASTDYTDTQYF.